The sequence of this T cell receptor (beta chain) was determined in a study of somatic mutations in cytotoxic T cells in rheumatoid arthritis. Regarding the study as a whole: Age was associated with higher CD8+ clonality in rheumatoid arthritis patients, not in healthy controls.

Germline CDR1 is SGHNT and CDR2 is YYREEE (reference sequence). The CDR3 is 14 amino acids. V was shortened by 0 bases and J by 8 bases, with 12 bases between the two germline ends. On this clone itself: What it recognizes is unknown.

Using immunoSEQ multiplex PCR, the repertoire was profiled, and TCRdb retains in-frame clones only, with some absent. This table has about 30,000 clones, 82% appearing once. The sequence derives from an adult with rheumatoid arthritis. This sequence joins TRBV5-4 and TRBJ2-1; tentative D call: TRBD1 (5 bases). Input material: CD8+ T cells sorted from blood. CDR3 loop: CASSLGLPRDEQFF. The CDR3 nucleotides read TGTGCCAGCAGCTTGGGTCTCCCCAGGGATGAGCAGTTCTTC.